This T cell receptor (beta chain) was captured by sequencing in a study of blood T cell repertoires in COVID-19. Study-wide context: T cells, B-cell-depleted T cells, or PBMCs provided the cDNA or gDNA that served as material.

Under the authors' procedure: Nucleated cell counts were estimated from reference gene primer amplification. Sequencing was performed with immunoSEQ multiplex PCR; in TCRdb, only in-frame clones are kept and a portion is missing. V and J calls plus clone size are reproduced from that table; the DNA served to infer D and trimming. The table lists about 65,000 clones, roughly 84% of them singletons. Seattle participants joined during active infection and were tracked over time. CDR1 is LNHDA, CDR2 SQIVND, per germline (reference sequence). The CDR3 sequence is 12 residues long. Trimming removed 6 bases from V and 6 bases from J; junction bases left unmatched: 5.

The V gene is TRBV19, the J gene TRBJ2-7; TRBD2 agrees at 7 bases. The sequenced material came from peripheral blood. The sequence came from a man between 45 and 60 years old with COVID-19, enrolled during active disease. CDR3 DNA sequence: TGTGCCAGTAGGGAGGGAGGGCGCGAGCAGTACTTC. This encodes CASREGGREQYF. Looking up the rest from reference TRBV19 and TRBJ2-7 gives the full variable domain: DGGITQSPKYLFRKEGQNVTLSCEQNLNHDAMYWYRQDPGQGLRLIYYSQIVNDFQKGDIAEGYSVSREKKESFPLTVTSAQKNPTAFYLCASREGGREQYFGPGTRLTVT.